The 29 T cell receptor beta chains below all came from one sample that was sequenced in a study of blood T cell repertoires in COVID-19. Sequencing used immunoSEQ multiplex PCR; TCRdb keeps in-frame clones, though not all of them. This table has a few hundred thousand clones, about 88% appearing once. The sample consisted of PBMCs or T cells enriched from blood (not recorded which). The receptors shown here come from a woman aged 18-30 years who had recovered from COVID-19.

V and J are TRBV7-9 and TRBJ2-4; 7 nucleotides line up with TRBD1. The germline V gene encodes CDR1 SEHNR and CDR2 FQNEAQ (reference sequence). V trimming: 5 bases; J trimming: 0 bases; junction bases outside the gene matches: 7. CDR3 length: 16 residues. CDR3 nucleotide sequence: TGTGCCAGCAGCCAACAGGGGACGTTAGCCAAAAACATTCAGTACTTC. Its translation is CASSQQGTLAKNIQYF.

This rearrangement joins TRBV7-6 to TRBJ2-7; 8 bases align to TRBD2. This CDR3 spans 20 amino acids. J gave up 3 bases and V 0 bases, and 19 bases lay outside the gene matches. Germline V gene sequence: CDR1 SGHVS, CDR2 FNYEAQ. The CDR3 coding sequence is TGTGCCAGCAGCTTAGCGCCGGGGGGGGCGATTATTCCCCTCATCTACGAGCAGTACTTC. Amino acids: CASSLAPGGAIIPLIYEQYF.

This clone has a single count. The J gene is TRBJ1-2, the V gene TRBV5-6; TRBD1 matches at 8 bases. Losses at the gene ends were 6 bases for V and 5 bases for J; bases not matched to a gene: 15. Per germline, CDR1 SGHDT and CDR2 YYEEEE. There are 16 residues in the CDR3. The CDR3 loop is CASTELTGAEHYGYTF. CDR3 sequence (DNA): TGTGCCAGCACCGAATTGACAGGGGCTGAACATTATGGCTACACCTTC.

CDR3 DNA: TGTGCCAGCAGCCAGGACAGGGGGCGGGAGACCCAGTACTTC. Amino acids: CASSQDRGRETQYF. The chain uses TRBV7-3 and TRBJ2-5; 11 nucleotides agree with TRBD1. CDR1 is SGHTA, CDR2 FQGTGA, per germline. The CDR3 loop spans 14 amino acids. The V gene end was trimmed by 5 bases and the J gene end by 5 bases; junction bases not matched to a gene: 4.

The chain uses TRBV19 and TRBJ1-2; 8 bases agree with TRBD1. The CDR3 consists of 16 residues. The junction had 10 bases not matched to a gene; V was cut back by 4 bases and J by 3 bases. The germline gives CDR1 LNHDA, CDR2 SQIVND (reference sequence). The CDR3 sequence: CASSKRRQGTYYGYTF. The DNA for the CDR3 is TGTGCCAGTAGTAAGAGGAGACAGGGGACCTACTATGGCTACACCTTC.

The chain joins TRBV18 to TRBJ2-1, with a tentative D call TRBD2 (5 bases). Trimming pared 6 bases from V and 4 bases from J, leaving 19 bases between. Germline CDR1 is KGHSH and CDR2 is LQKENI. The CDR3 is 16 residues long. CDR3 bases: TGTGCCAGCTCTCCCCCCGGACTTGGGGATTACAATGAGCAGTTCTTC. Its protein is CASSPPGLGDYNEQFF.

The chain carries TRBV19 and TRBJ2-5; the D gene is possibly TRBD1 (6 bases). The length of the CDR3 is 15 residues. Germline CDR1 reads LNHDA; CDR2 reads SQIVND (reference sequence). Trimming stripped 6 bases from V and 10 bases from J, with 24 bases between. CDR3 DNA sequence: TGTGCCAGTAGCATCCTCCGGGACATGAGATTGGTCCAGTACTTC. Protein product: CASSILRDMRLVQYF.

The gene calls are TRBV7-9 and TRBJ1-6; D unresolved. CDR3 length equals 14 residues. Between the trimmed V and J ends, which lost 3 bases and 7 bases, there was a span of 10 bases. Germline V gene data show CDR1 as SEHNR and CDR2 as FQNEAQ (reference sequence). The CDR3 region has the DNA TGTGCCAGCAGCTTGGGTCAGGTCAATTCACCCCTCCACTTT. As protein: CASSLGQVNSPLHF.

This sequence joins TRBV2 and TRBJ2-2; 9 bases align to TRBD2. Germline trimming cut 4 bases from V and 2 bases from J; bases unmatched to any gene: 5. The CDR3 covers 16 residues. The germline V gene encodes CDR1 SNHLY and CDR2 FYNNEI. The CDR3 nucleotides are TGTGCCAGCAGTGGAAGGACTAGCGCCAACACCGGGGAGCTGTTTTTT. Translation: CASSGRTSANTGELFF.

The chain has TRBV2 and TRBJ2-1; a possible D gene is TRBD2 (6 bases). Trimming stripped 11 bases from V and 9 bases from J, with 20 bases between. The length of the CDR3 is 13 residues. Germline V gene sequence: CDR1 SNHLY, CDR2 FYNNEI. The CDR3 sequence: CARLGGLAGEQFF. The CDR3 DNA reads TGTGCCCGCTTAGGAGGGTTGGCGGGTGAGCAGTTCTTC.

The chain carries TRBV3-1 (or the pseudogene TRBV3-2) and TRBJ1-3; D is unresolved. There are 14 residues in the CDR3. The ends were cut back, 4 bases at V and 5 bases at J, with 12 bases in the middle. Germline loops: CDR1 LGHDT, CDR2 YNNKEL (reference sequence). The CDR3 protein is CASSPLDGRNTIYF. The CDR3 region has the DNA TGTGCCAGCAGCCCACTCGATGGGCGAAACACCATATATTTT.

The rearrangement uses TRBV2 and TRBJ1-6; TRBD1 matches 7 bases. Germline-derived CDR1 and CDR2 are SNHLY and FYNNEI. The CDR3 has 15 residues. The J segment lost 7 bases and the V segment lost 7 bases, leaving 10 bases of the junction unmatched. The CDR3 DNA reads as TGTGCCAGCACAAAGGTGGCAGGGGGGAATTCACCCCTCCACTTT. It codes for CASTKVAGGNSPLHF.

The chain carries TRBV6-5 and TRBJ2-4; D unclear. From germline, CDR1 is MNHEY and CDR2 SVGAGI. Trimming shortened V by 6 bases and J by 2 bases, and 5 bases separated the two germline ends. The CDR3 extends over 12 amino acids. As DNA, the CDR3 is TGTGCCAGCAGGGCCCCCAAAAACATTCAGTACTTC. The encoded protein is CASRAPKNIQYF.

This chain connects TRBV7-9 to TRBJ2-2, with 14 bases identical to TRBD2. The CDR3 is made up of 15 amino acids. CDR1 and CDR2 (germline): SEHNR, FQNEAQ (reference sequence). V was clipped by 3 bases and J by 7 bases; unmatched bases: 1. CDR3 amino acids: CASSLGLAGVGELFF. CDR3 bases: TGTGCCAGCAGCTTGGGACTAGCGGGGGTCGGGGAGCTGTTTTTT.

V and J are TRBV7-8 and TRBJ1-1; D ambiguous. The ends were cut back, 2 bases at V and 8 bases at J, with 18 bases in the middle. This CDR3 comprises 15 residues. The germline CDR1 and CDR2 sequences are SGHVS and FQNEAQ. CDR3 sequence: CASSLQRFFWREAFF. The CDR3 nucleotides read TGTGCCAGCAGCTTACAACGGTTTTTTTGGCGGGAAGCTTTCTTT.

The CDR3 DNA sequence: TGTGCCGGAGGGACAGGGCCCAGACAGCCCCAGCATTTT. Its translation: CAGGTGPRQPQHF. This chain links TRBV19 with TRBJ1-5; TRBD1 aligns across 9 bases. CDR3 length equals 13 residues. Losses at the gene ends were 11 bases for V and 7 bases for J; bases not matched to a gene: 9. From germline, CDR1 is LNHDA and CDR2 SQIVND (reference sequence).

The CDR3 loop reads CASSPGQGSTGELFF. The CDR3 nucleotides read TGTGCCAGCTCACCGGGACAGGGGAGCACCGGGGAGCTGTTTTTT. The chain uses TRBV18 and TRBJ2-2; 10 bases align to TRBD1. Per the germline V gene, CDR1 is KGHSH and CDR2 is LQKENI. The CDR3 spans 15 residues. Losses at the gene ends were 3 bases for V and 4 bases for J; bases not matched to a gene: 2.

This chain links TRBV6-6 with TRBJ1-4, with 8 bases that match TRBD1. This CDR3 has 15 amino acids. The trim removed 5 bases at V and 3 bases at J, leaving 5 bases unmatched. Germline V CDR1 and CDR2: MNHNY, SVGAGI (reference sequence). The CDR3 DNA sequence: TGTGCCAGCAGTACCACAGGGGGGCCTAATGAAAAACTGTTTTTT. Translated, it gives CASSTTGGPNEKLFF.

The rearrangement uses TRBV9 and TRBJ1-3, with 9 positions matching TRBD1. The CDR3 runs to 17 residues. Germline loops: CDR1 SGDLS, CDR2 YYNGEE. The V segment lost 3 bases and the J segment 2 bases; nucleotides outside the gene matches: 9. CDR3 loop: CASSAEPGQGPGNTIYF. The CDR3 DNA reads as TGTGCCAGCAGCGCCGAACCGGGACAGGGCCCTGGAAACACCATATATTTT. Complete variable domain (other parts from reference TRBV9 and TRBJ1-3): DSGVTQTPKHLITATGQRVTLRCSPRSGDLSVYWYQQSLDQGLQFLIQYYNGEERAKGNILERFSAQQFPDLHSELNLSSLELGDSALYFCASSAEPGQGPGNTIYFGEGSWLTVV.

The CDR3 spells CASSHKGDGYTF. DNA of the CDR3: TGTGCCAGCAGCCACAAAGGGGATGGCTACACCTTC. The chain is built from TRBV7-9 and TRBJ1-2, with D perhaps matching TRBD1 (5 bases). V was clipped by 5 bases and J by 6 bases, with 10 bases between them. This CDR3 region has 12 residues. Germline assignment: CDR1 SEHNR and CDR2 FQNEAQ (reference sequence).

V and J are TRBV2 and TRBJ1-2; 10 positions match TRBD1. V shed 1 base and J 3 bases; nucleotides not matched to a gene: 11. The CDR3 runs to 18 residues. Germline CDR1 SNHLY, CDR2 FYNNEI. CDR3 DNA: TGTGCCAGCAGTGAAGTCACAGACAGGGGGCGGGAGGACTATGGCTACACCTTC. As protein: CASSEVTDRGREDYGYTF. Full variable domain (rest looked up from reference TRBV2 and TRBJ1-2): EPEVTQTPSHQVTQMGQEVILRCVPISNHLYFYWYRQILGQKVEFLVSFYNNEISEKSEIFDDQFSVERPDGSNFTLKIRSTKLEDSAMYFCASSEVTDRGREDYGYTFGSGTRLTVV.

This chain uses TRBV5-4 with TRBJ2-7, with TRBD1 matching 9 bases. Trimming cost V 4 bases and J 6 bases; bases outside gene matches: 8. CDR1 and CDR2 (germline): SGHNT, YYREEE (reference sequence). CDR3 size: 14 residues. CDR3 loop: CASSRGQGLAEQYF. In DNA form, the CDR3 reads TGTGCCAGCAGCAGGGGACAGGGTCTGGCCGAGCAGTACTTC.

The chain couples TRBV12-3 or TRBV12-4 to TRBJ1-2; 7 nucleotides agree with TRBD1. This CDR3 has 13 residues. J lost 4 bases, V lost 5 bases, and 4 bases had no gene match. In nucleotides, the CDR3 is TGTGCCAGCAGTGAGGGGGCTGGCTATGGCTACACCTTC. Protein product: CASSEGAGYGYTF.

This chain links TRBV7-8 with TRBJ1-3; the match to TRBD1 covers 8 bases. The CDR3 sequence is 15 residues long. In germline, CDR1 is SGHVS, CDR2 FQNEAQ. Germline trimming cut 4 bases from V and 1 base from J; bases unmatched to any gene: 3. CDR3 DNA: TGTGCCAGCAGCTCTCAGGGGGCATCTGGAAACACCATATATTTT. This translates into CASSSQGASGNTIYF.

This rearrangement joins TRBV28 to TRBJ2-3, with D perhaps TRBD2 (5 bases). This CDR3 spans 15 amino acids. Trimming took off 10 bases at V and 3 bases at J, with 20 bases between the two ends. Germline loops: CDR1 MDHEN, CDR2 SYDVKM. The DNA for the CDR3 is TGTGCCACCCTCCGGAGGCTAGATGGAACAGATACGCAGTATTTT. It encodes CATLRRLDGTDTQYF.

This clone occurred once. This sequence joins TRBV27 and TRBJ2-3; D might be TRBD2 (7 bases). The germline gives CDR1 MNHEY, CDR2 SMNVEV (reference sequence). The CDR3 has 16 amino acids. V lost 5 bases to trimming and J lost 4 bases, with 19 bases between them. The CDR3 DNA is TGTGCCAGCAGTCCTAGAGGGGGGGTGCCCGCAGATACGCAGTATTTT. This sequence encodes CASSPRGGVPADTQYF.

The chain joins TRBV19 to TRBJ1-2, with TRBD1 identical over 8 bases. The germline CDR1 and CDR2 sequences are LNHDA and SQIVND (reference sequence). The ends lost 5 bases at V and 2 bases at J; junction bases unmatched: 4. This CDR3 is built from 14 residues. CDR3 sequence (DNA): TGTGCCAGTAGTTTCCGGGACAGGAACTATGGCTACACCTTC. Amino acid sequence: CASSFRDRNYGYTF.

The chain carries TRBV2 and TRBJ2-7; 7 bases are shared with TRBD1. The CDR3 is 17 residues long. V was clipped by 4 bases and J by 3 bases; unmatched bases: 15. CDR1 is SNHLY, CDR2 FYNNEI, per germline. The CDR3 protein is CASSGATGSGSDYEQYF. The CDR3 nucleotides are TGTGCCAGCAGTGGAGCGACAGGGTCGGGTTCGGACTACGAGCAGTACTTC.

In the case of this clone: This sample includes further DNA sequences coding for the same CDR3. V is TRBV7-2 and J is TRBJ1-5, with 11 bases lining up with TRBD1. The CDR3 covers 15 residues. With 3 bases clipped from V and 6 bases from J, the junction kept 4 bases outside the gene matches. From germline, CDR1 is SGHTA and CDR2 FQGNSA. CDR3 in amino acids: CASSFGTGGSQPQHF. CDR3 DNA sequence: TGTGCCAGCAGCTTCGGGACAGGGGGGTCTCAGCCCCAGCATTTT.